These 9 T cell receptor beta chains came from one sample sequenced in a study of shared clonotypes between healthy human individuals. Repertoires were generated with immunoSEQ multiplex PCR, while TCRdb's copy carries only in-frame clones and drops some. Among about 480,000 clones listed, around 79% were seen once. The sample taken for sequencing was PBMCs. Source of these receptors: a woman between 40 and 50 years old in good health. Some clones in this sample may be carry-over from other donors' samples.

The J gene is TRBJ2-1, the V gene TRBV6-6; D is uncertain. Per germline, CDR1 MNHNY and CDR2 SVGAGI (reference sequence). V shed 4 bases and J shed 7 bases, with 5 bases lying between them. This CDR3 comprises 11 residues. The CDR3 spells CASSFGNEQFF. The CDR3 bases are TGTGCCAGCAGTTTCGGGAATGAGCAGTTCTTC.

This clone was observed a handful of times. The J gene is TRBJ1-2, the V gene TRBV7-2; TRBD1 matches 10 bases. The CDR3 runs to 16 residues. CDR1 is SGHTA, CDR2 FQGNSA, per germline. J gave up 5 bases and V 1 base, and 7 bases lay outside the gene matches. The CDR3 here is CASSLGGTGVLYGYTF. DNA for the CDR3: TGTGCCAGCAGCTTAGGCGGGACAGGGGTGCTATATGGCTACACCTTC.

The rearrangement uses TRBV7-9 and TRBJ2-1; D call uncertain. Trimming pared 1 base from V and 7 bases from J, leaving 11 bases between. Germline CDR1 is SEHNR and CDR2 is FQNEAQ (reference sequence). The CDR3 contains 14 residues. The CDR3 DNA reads TGTGCCAGCAGCTTAGAGGCCCCAATGAATGAGCAGTTCTTC. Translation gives CASSLEAPMNEQFF. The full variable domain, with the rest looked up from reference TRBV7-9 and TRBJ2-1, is DTGVSQNPRHKITKRGQNVTFRCDPISEHNRLYWYRQTLGQGPEFLTYFQNEAQLEKSRLLSDRFSAERPKGSFSTLEIQRTEQGDSAMYLCASSLEAPMNEQFFGPGTRLTVL.

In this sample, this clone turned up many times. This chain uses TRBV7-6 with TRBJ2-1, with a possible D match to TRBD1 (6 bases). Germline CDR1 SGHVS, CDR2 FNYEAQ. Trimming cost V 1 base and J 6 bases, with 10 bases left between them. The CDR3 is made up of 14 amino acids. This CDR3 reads CASSLEDSTNEQFF. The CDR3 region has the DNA TGTGCCAGCAGCTTAGAGGACAGCACCAATGAGCAGTTCTTC.

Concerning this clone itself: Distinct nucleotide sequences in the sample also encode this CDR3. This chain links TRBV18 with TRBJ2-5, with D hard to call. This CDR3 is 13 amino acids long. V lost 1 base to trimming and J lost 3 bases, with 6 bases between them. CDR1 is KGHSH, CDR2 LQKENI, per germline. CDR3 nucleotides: TGTGCCAGCTCACCACAGGGAAAAGAGACCCAGTACTTC. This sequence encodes CASSPQGKETQYF.

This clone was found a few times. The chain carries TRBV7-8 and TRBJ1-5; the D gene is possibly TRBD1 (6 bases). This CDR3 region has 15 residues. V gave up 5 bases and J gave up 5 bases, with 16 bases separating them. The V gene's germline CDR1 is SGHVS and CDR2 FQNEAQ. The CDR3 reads CASSPLGQIHQPQHF. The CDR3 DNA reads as TGTGCCAGCAGCCCCCTAGGACAGATTCATCAGCCCCAGCATTTT.

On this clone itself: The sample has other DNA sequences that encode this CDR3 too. The CDR3 region has the DNA TGTGCCAGCAGCTTAGTTGTGGGAAGCAATCAGCCCCAGCATTTT. Protein sequence: CASSLVVGSNQPQHF. The J gene is TRBJ1-5, the V gene TRBV7-2, with unresolved D. Per germline, CDR1 SGHTA and CDR2 FQGNSA. The CDR3 spans 15 residues. Trimming took off 1 base at V and 1 base at J, with 8 bases between the two ends.

DNA for the CDR3: TGTGCCAGCTCACCAAGAGACAGTCACACCGGGGAGCTGTTTTTT. Protein product: CASSPRDSHTGELFF. J is TRBJ2-2 and V is TRBV18; tentative D call: TRBD1 (5 bases). V dropped 2 bases and J dropped 3 bases, with 10 bases sitting between them. In germline, CDR1 is KGHSH, CDR2 LQKENI. This CDR3 comprises 15 residues. Together with reference TRBV18 and TRBJ2-2, the CDR3 gives the full variable domain: NAGVMQNPRHLVRRRGQEARLRCSPMKGHSHVYWYRQLPEEGLKFMVYLQKENIIDESGMPKERFSAEFPKEGPSILRIQQVVRGDSAAYFCASSPRDSHTGELFFGEGSRLTVL.

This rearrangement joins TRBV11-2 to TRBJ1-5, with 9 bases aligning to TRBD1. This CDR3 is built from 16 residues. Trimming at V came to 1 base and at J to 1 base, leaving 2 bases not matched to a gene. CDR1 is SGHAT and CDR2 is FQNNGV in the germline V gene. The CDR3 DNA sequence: TGTGCCAGCAGCTTAGGGACAGGGGCGAGCAATCAGCCCCAGCATTTT. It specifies CASSLGTGASNQPQHF.